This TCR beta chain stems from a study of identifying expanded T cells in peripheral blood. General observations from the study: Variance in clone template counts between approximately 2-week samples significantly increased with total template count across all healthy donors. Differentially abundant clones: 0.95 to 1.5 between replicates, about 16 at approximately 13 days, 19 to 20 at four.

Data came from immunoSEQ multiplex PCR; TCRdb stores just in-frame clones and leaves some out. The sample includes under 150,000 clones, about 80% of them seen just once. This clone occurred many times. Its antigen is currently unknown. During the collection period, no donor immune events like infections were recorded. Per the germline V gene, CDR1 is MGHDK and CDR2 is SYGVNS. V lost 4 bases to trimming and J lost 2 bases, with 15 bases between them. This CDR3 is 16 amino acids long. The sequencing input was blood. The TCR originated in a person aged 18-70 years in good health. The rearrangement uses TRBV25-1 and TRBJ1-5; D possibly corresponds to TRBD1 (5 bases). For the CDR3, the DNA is TGTGCCAGCAGTGCCTCAGGAGTCAGGGGCAATCAGCCCCAGCATTTT. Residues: CASSASGVRGNQPQHF.